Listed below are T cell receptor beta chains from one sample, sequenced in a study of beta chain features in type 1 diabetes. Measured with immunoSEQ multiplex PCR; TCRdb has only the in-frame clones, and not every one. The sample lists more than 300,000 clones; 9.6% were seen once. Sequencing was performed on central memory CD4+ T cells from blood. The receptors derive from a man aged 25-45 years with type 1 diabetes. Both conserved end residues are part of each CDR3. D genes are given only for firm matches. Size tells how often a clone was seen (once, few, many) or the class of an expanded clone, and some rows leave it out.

DNA: TGTGCCAGCAGCCCGGGGACTAGCGGGAGGTTAAAGACCCAGTACTTC
CDR3: CASSPGTSGRLKTQYF
J: TRBJ2-5
size: -
V: TRBV11-1
D: TRBD2

DNA: TGTGCCAGCAGTGAAAGGTCGGCGAACACCGGGGAGCTGTTTTTT
CDR3: CASSERSANTGELFF
J: TRBJ2-2
size: -
V: TRBV6-1
D: -

DNA: TGTGCCAGCTCACCAATCTCCCCTAGCAATCAGCCCCAGCATTTT
CDR3: CASSPISPSNQPQHF
J: TRBJ1-5
size: -
V: TRBV18
D: -

DNA: TGTGCCACCTTCAATCAGCCCCAGCATTTT
CDR3: CATFNQPQHF
J: TRBJ1-5
size: -
V: TRBV27
D: -

DNA: TGCAGCGTTGCCGGGACTAGCGGGAGCACAGATACGCAGTATTTT
CDR3: CSVAGTSGSTDTQYF
J: TRBJ2-3
size: many
V: TRBV29-1
D: TRBD2

DNA: TGTGCCAGCAGTCTCCAACAGAGCAATCAGCCCCAGCATTTT
CDR3: CASSLQQSNQPQHF
J: TRBJ1-5
size: few
V: TRBV27
D: -

DNA: TGTGCCAGCAGCCAAGATGTAAGGGGGCATTTCAATGAGCAGTTCTTC
CDR3: CASSQDVRGHFNEQFF
J: TRBJ2-1
size: -
V: TRBV7-2
D: TRBD1

DNA: TGTGCCAGTAGTAGGCCTAGCGATGAGACCCAGTACTTC
CDR3: CASSRPSDETQYF
J: TRBJ2-5
size: few
V: TRBV19
D: -

DNA: TGTGCCAGCAGTGAAGGGACCGCCCGGACCTGGAACACTGAAGCTTTCTTT
CDR3: CASSEGTARTWNTEAFF
J: TRBJ1-1
size: few
V: TRBV6-1
D: -

DNA: TGTGCCAGCAGCTTACAAGCGTCTCTCTATGAGCAGTTCTTC
CDR3: CASSLQASLYEQFF
J: TRBJ2-1
size: -
V: TRBV7-9
D: -

DNA: TGCGCCAGCAGCGTTAAGATCTCAGTGGACACAGATACGCAGTATTTT
CDR3: CASSVKISVDTDTQYF
J: TRBJ2-3
size: -
V: TRBV5-1
D: -

DNA: TGCAGCGTAAGACGAGGGACTATAGACGGGGAGCTGTTTTTT
CDR3: CSVRRGTIDGELFF
J: TRBJ2-2
size: -
V: TRBV29-1
D: TRBD2

DNA: TGTGCCAGATTTCCGACCGCTTTTATGAACACTGAAGCTTTCTTT
CDR3: CARFPTAFMNTEAFF
J: TRBJ1-1
size: -
V: TRBV11-3
D: -

DNA: TGTGCCAGCAGCCAAGAGAGGGGATCCAAAAACATTCAGTACTTC
CDR3: CASSQERGSKNIQYF
J: TRBJ2-4
size: -
V: TRBV7-2
D: -

DNA: TGTGCCAGCAGTTTAGGGGCGCAACCGTCGAATGAAAAACTGTTTTTT
CDR3: CASSLGAQPSNEKLFF
J: TRBJ1-4
size: many
V: TRBV27
D: -

DNA: TGTGCCAGCAGTGAGGCTAGCTCCTACAATGAGCAGTTCTTC
CDR3: CASSEASSYNEQFF
J: TRBJ2-1
size: once
V: TRBV2
D: -

DNA: TGTGCCTGGATTAGGGGCCGACTCTCTGGAAACACCATATATTTT
CDR3: CAWIRGRLSGNTIYF
J: TRBJ1-3
size: -
V: TRBV30
D: -

DNA: TGTGCTAGCAGCTTAGGCGGGACAGGCCCCCAAGAGACCCAGTACTTC
CDR3: CASSLGGTGPQETQYF
J: TRBJ2-5
size: -
V: TRBV7-7
D: TRBD1

DNA: TGCGCCAGCAGCCAGATTCAGGGCGGAGAGCAGTTCTTC
CDR3: CASSQIQGGEQFF
J: TRBJ2-1
size: -
V: TRBV5-5
D: -

DNA: TGTGCCAGCAGCCACCAAGCCTACAGGCGTTCTGGAAACACCATATATTTT
CDR3: CASSHQAYRRSGNTIYF
J: TRBJ1-3
size: -
V: TRBV7-6
D: -

DNA: TGTGCCAGCAGCCGGACAACAGGGGGCAGACAGCCCCAGCATTTT
CDR3: CASSRTTGGRQPQHF
J: TRBJ1-5
size: -
V: TRBV6-1
D: TRBD1

DNA: TGTGCCAGCAACCCCCTAGGGTCCTACAATGAGCAGTTCTTC
CDR3: CASNPLGSYNEQFF
J: TRBJ2-1
size: -
V: TRBV6-6
D: -

DNA: TGCGCCAGCAGCCAAGAGCGGCTAGGTCTCGAGCAGTACTTC
CDR3: CASSQERLGLEQYF
J: TRBJ2-7
size: -
V: TRBV4-3
D: -

DNA: TGTGCCAGCAGCTTAGAGTCTCATGAGCAGTTCTTC
CDR3: CASSLESHEQFF
J: TRBJ2-1
size: few
V: TRBV7-2
D: -

DNA: TGTGCCACCAGCAGGGGGGGCAGGGGGCGATGGACTGAAGCTTTCTTT
CDR3: CATSRGGRGRWTEAFF
J: TRBJ1-1
size: many
V: TRBV15
D: TRBD1

DNA: TGTGCCAGCAGCTTAGAACGGCAAACTAACTATGGCTACACCTTC
CDR3: CASSLERQTNYGYTF
J: TRBJ1-2
size: few
V: TRBV11-2
D: -

DNA: TGCAGCGTTGAAAACGAAAGGGAGAGGGAAAAACTGTTTTTT
CDR3: CSVENEREREKLFF
J: TRBJ1-4
size: few
V: TRBV29-1
D: -

DNA: TGCAGCGCCCTGACAGGGACGGCCAAAAACATTCAGTACTTC
CDR3: CSALTGTAKNIQYF
J: TRBJ2-4
size: many
V: TRBV29-1
D: TRBD1

DNA: TGCGCCAGCAGACCAACACCTAGCTCCTACAATGAGCAGTTCTTC
CDR3: CASRPTPSSYNEQFF
J: TRBJ2-1
size: few
V: TRBV4-3
D: -

DNA: TGTGCCAGCAGCACCTGGACAGGGGAAGAGACCCAGTACTTC
CDR3: CASSTWTGEETQYF
J: TRBJ2-5
size: few
V: TRBV7-2
D: TRBD1

DNA: TGCGCCAGCAGCTTGGGCGCCCTGAACACTGAAGCTTTCTTT
CDR3: CASSLGALNTEAFF
J: TRBJ1-1
size: -
V: TRBV5-1
D: -

DNA: TGTGCCAGTAGTCCGGGGGCCGGGGCCGAAAAACTGTTTTTT
CDR3: CASSPGAGAEKLFF
J: TRBJ1-4
size: few
V: TRBV19
D: -

DNA: TGTGCCTGGAGTGTAGCGGGAGCCTCCTACAATGAGCAGTTCTTC
CDR3: CAWSVAGASYNEQFF
J: TRBJ2-1
size: many
V: TRBV30
D: TRBD2

DNA: TGTGCCTGGGGTCTGATGACTACCTTCTACGAGCAGTACTTC
CDR3: CAWGLMTTFYEQYF
J: TRBJ2-7
size: few
V: TRBV30
D: -

DNA: TGTGCCAGCAGGGCGGAGTCCTACGAGCAGTACTTC
CDR3: CASRAESYEQYF
J: TRBJ2-7
size: few
V: TRBV6-1
D: -

DNA: TGTGCCAGCAGTTACGGGGGCTCCACTGAAGCTTTCTTT
CDR3: CASSYGGSTEAFF
J: TRBJ1-1
size: -
V: TRBV6-5
D: -

DNA: TGTGCCAGCAGCACCGGGACGGAACCTGGAAACACCATATATTTT
CDR3: CASSTGTEPGNTIYF
J: TRBJ1-3
size: few
V: TRBV4-2
D: -

DNA: TGTGCCAGCAGCTTAACATACACAGATACGCAGTATTTT
CDR3: CASSLTYTDTQYF
J: TRBJ2-3
size: -
V: TRBV7-3
D: -

DNA: TGTGCCAGCAGCCGCACGGACAGGGGGGAAGAAAAACTGTTTTTT
CDR3: CASSRTDRGEEKLFF
J: TRBJ1-4
size: -
V: TRBV7-2
D: TRBD1

DNA: TGTGCCAGCGGAGGAAGGGAAGGCTACACCTTC
CDR3: CASGGREGYTF
J: TRBJ1-2
size: few
V: TRBV28
D: -

DNA: TGCGCCAGCAGCTCGCCGACTAGCGGGAGAGCGTCGTCCTACGAGCAGTACTTC
CDR3: CASSSPTSGRASSYEQYF
J: TRBJ2-7
size: few
V: TRBV5-1
D: TRBD2

DNA: TGCGCCAGCAGCTGGGGACAGGGCGGTTCTGGAAACACCATATATTTT
CDR3: CASSWGQGGSGNTIYF
J: TRBJ1-3
size: -
V: TRBV5-1
D: TRBD1

DNA: TGTGCCAGCAGCTTGAGTTCTGGGTCCATCTCCTACGAGCAGTACTTC
CDR3: CASSLSSGSISYEQYF
J: TRBJ2-7
size: -
V: TRBV11-1
D: -

DNA: TGTGCCAGCAGTCCTCAGAAAGGGCTAGCGGGAGAAATCGAGCAGTACTTC
CDR3: CASSPQKGLAGEIEQYF
J: TRBJ2-7
size: -
V: TRBV9
D: TRBD2

DNA: TGTGCCAGCAGCTTTGCGGACACTGAAGCTTTCTTT
CDR3: CASSFADTEAFF
J: TRBJ1-1
size: few
V: TRBV7-9
D: -

DNA: TGTGCCAGCAGTGACAGGGGGGACGAGCAGTACTTC
CDR3: CASSDRGDEQYF
J: TRBJ2-7
size: few
V: TRBV2
D: -

DNA: TGTGCCTTGGGACTAGCAGGTACAGATACGCAGTATTTT
CDR3: CALGLAGTDTQYF
J: TRBJ2-3
size: -
V: TRBV6-6
D: TRBD2

DNA: TGTGCCAGCAGCCGGGACAGAGCAGAGACCCAGTACTTC
CDR3: CASSRDRAETQYF
J: TRBJ2-5
size: -
V: TRBV11-2
D: TRBD1

DNA: TGCGCCAGCAGTAGAGGCACTGAAGCTTTCTTT
CDR3: CASSRGTEAFF
J: TRBJ1-1
size: many
V: TRBV23-1
D: -

DNA: TGTGCCAGCAGCTTATATCAGGAATCCTACGAGCAGTACTTC
CDR3: CASSLYQESYEQYF
J: TRBJ2-7
size: -
V: TRBV7-9
D: -

DNA: TGTGCCAGCAGCTTAACTGACTGGGGTGAGCAGTTCTTC
CDR3: CASSLTDWGEQFF
J: TRBJ2-1
size: few
V: TRBV7-8
D: -

DNA: TGTGCCAGTAGTATTCGGGGGGACCGCTGGCTTGGGGCCAACGTCCTGACTTTC
CDR3: CASSIRGDRWLGANVLTF
J: TRBJ2-6
size: few
V: TRBV19
D: TRBD2

DNA: TGCGCCAGCAGCTTGCAAGGACTAGCGGGAACAACCGATACGCAGTATTTT
CDR3: CASSLQGLAGTTDTQYF
J: TRBJ2-3
size: few
V: TRBV5-1
D: TRBD2